This TCR beta chain is from a study of blood T cell repertoires in COVID-19. In the authors' workflow: How many nucleated cells were present was estimated from reference gene primer amplification. The protocol was immunoSEQ multiplex PCR, while the TCRdb copy is restricted to in-frame clones and leaves out a portion. Clonal size and the V and J genes are those of that table, whereas D and trimming came from the DNA. The sample records more than 95,000 clones, 90% being singletons. The CDR3 sequence is 14 residues long. V lost 4 bases, J lost 2 bases, and 4 bases stayed unmatched. Germline-derived CDR1 and CDR2 are SNHLY and FYNNEI.

The rearrangement uses TRBV2 and TRBJ1-2, with 7 bases that match TRBD1. Sequencing was carried out using peripheral blood. The clonotype was recovered from a human donor with active COVID-19. The donor label of this sample is uncertain. CDR3 DNA: TGTGCCAGCAGTGCACAGGGGAGAAACTATGGCTACACCTTC. This gives the protein CASSAQGRNYGYTF. Full variable domain (remainder filled in from reference TRBV2 and TRBJ1-2): EPEVTQTPSHQVTQMGQEVILRCVPISNHLYFYWYRQILGQKVEFLVSFYNNEISEKSEIFDDQFSVERPDGSNFTLKIRSTKLEDSAMYFCASSAQGRNYGYTFGSGTRLTVV.